This T cell receptor beta chain was retrieved from a study of shared clonotypes between healthy human individuals. About this clone: Its antigen is not known.

The study drew its donors from healthy HIV-negative adults without recent acute infections or vaccinations. Overall study results and limits: It was anticipated that sequencing depth would influence how many clonotypes donors shared.

Looked up from germline, CDR1 is SGHAT and CDR2 is FQNNGV. The CDR3 sequence is 15 residues long. Germline trimming cut 4 bases from V and 8 bases from J; bases unmatched to any gene: 9. At a deep level, the assay was run. Study processing details: Junction-only sequences without quality scores came from ImmunoSEQ, so filtering differed. The data were produced by immunoSEQ multiplex PCR, yet TCRdb's version contains in-frame clones alone and is incomplete. From that table come the V and J calls and clone size; the DNA was used to work out D and trimming. This table has approximately 440,000 clones, approximately 80% appearing once.

Sample: PBMCs. The TCR originated in a middle-aged woman in good health. Some clones in this sample may be carry-over from other donors' samples. The chain carries TRBV11-2 and TRBJ2-1; 9 positions agree with TRBD2. CDR3 residues: CASSSSAGGLDEQFF. The DNA of the CDR3 is TGTGCCAGCAGCTCCTCAGCGGGAGGTTTGGATGAGCAGTTCTTC. Full variable domain (missing parts from reference TRBV11-2 and TRBJ2-1): EAGVAQSPRYKIIEKRQSVAFWCNPISGHATLYWYQQILGQGPKLLIQFQNNGVVDDSQLPKDRFSAERLKGVDSTLKIQPAKLEDSAVYLCASSSSAGGLDEQFFGPGTRLTVL.